Presented here are 27 T cell receptor beta chains from one specimen sequenced in a study of shared clonotypes between healthy human individuals. Repertoires were generated with immunoSEQ multiplex PCR, while TCRdb's copy carries only in-frame clones and drops some. The data show some 630,000 clones, with 60% to 80% seen just once and under 2% held by the top ten. The sequencing input was memory CD4+ T cells sorted from blood. Subset described: CD45RA-negative fraction. The origin of the receptors is a woman in her 30s in good health.

The chain is built from TRBV30 and TRBJ2-1; D tentatively fits TRBD1 or TRBD2 (5 bases each). The CDR3 totals 13 residues. The V gene lost 4 bases and the J gene lost 3 bases, with 10 bases spanning the gap. Per the germline V gene, CDR1 is GTSNPN and CDR2 is SVGIG (reference sequence). The CDR3 region is CAWTGDGYNEQFF. The CDR3 DNA reads TGTGCCTGGACCGGGGACGGCTACAATGAGCAGTTCTTC.

The rearrangement links TRBV6-5 to TRBJ2-7; D may match TRBD1 or TRBD2 (6 bases each). Germline V gene sequence: CDR1 MNHEY, CDR2 SVGAGI. This CDR3 is 14 amino acids long. V lost 6 bases, J lost 3 bases, and 15 bases lay in between. The CDR3 here is CASSRRGAFYEQYF. The CDR3 nucleotides are TGTGCCAGCAGCCGTAGGGGGGCATTCTACGAGCAGTACTTC.

The chain has TRBV18 and TRBJ1-4, with D perhaps matching TRBD1 (5 bases). The CDR3 contains 16 residues. Germline values: CDR1 KGHSH, CDR2 LQKENI. The V end was cut by 2 bases, the J end by 8 bases, with 18 bases between. In DNA, the CDR3 is TGTGCCAGCTCACCAGGACGCCGGGCGGAGGGGGAAAAACTGTTTTTT. It is translated as CASSPGRRAEGEKLFF.

Ten or more counts support this clone. The rearrangement joins TRBV14 to TRBJ1-1; 12 bases map to TRBD1. The germline V gene has CDR1 SGHDN and CDR2 FVKESK. CDR3 length equals 17 residues. V trimming: 7 bases; J trimming: 1 base; junction bases outside the gene matches: 10. DNA of the CDR3: TGTGCCAGCAAACCTCGGGACAGGGGGCGTCGGAACACTGAAGCTTTCTTT. Translation gives CASKPRDRGRRNTEAFF.

This rearrangement joins TRBV6-4 to TRBJ2-3, with TRBD2 as a possible D gene (6 bases). Trimming pared 5 bases from V and 5 bases from J, leaving 17 bases between. The germline gives CDR1 MRHNA, CDR2 SNTAGT. This CDR3 comprises 15 residues. The CDR3 DNA is TGTGCCAGCAGTAAAGGTGCGGGATCTGTAGATACGCAGTATTTT. Its translation: CASSKGAGSVDTQYF.

The chain has TRBV2 and TRBJ2-3, with D uncertain. Germline loops: CDR1 SNHLY, CDR2 FYNNEI. This CDR3 spans 14 amino acids. V dropped 7 bases and J dropped 0 bases, with 11 bases sitting between them. The CDR3 bases are TGTGCCAGCACTGTTGGCAGGAGCACAGATACGCAGTATTTT. Translating gives CASTVGRSTDTQYF.

The genes are TRBV5-1 and TRBJ1-4; D is possibly TRBD1 (6 bases). CDR1 is SGHRS and CDR2 is YFSETQ in the germline V gene. The CDR3 is made up of 15 amino acids. V was cut by 3 bases and J by 7 bases, with 16 bases left in between. The CDR3 loop is CASSSQGTHSEKLFF. The DNA of the CDR3 is TGCGCCAGCAGCTCACAGGGAACCCATTCTGAAAAACTGTTTTTT.

The chain combines TRBV5-1 with TRBJ1-2; a possible D gene is TRBD1 (5 bases). Germline V gives CDR1 SGHRS, CDR2 YFSETQ. V was cut by 0 bases and J by 4 bases, with 13 bases left in between. This CDR3 region has 15 residues. This CDR3 reads CASSLEQSGLYGYTF. The CDR3, as DNA: TGCGCCAGCAGCTTGGAACAGTCGGGACTCTATGGCTACACCTTC.

The CDR3 sequence is CASSLDANYGYTF. DNA of the CDR3: TGTGCCAGCAGCTTAGACGCTAACTATGGCTACACCTTC. The chain combines TRBV7-9 with TRBJ1-2; D gene ambiguous. Trimming removed 1 base from V and 0 bases from J, with 3 bases in between. The germline CDR1 and CDR2 sequences are SEHNR and FQNEAQ (reference sequence). The CDR3 has 13 amino acids.

The chain recombines TRBV15 with TRBJ2-7; TRBD2 agrees at 12 bases. CDR3 length equals 17 residues. J lost 2 bases, V lost 1 base, and 6 bases had no gene match. CDR1 is LNHNV, CDR2 YYDKDF, per germline (reference sequence). The CDR3 sequence: CATSRVRLAGVTYEQYF. The CDR3 DNA follows: TGTGCCACCAGCAGAGTACGACTAGCGGGGGTAACCTACGAGCAGTACTTC.

This chain joins TRBV9 and TRBJ2-2; no definite D call. CDR3 length: 12 residues. V lost 1 base to trimming and J lost 4 bases, with 2 bases between them. Looked up from germline, CDR1 is SGDLS and CDR2 is YYNGEE. The CDR3 here is CASSVRTGELFF. The CDR3, as DNA: TGTGCCAGCAGCGTACGCACCGGGGAGCTGTTTTTT.

As regards this clone: Its ends do not fully match the called genes, so a read error is possible. This chain links TRBV7-2 with TRBJ2-3; TRBD2 is a possible D gene (5 bases). Germline-derived CDR1 and CDR2 are SGHTA and FQGNSA. The length of the CDR3 is 15 residues. The chain's CDR3 is CASSSNTLVSDAQYF. The CDR3 DNA reads TGTGCCAGCAGCTCGAATACACTAGTTTCAGATGCGCAGTATTTT.

On this clone: Within the sample, other DNA sequences also encode this same CDR3. The chain recombines TRBV5-1 with TRBJ2-3; TRBD2 matches at 12 bases. The V gene's germline CDR1 is SGHRS and CDR2 YFSETQ. Trimming removed 3 bases from V and 1 base from J; junction bases left unmatched: 3. The CDR3 is 16 amino acids. This CDR3 is CASSSGLAGGTDTQYF. CDR3 bases: TGCGCCAGCAGCTCGGGACTAGCGGGTGGCACAGATACGCAGTATTTT. Combining the CDR3 with reference TRBV5-1 and TRBJ2-3 gives the whole variable domain KAGVTQTPRYLIKTRGQQVTLSCSPISGHRSVSWYQQTPGQGLQFLFEYFSETQRNKGNFPGRFSGRQFSNSRSEMNVSTLELGDSALYLCASSSGLAGGTDTQYFGPGTRLTVL.

In this sample, this clone turned up a few times. This chain links TRBV7-2 with TRBJ2-3; 8 bases align to TRBD2. The germline V gene encodes CDR1 SGHTA and CDR2 FQGNSA. The J segment lost 4 bases and the V segment lost 1 base, leaving 7 bases of the junction unmatched. The CDR3 length is 16 residues. The CDR3: CASSLGFPRGADTQYF. The CDR3 DNA reads as TGTGCCAGCAGCTTAGGATTTCCGCGGGGGGCAGATACGCAGTATTTT.

This rearrangement joins TRBV9 to TRBJ2-2; 12 bases are shared with TRBD2. Unmatched junction bases numbered 8, after V lost 4 bases and J lost 4 bases. Per the germline V gene, CDR1 is SGDLS and CDR2 is YYNGEE. The CDR3 spans 17 residues. The CDR3 region is CASSLTGLAGTTGELFF. The CDR3 DNA follows: TGTGCCAGCAGCCTAACTGGACTAGCGGGAACCACCGGGGAGCTGTTTTTT.

This chain connects TRBV6-5 to TRBJ2-3; D is unresolved. CDR1 is MNHEY, CDR2 SVGAGI, per germline. Trimming pared 5 bases from V and 6 bases from J, leaving 6 bases between. There are 11 residues in the CDR3. The CDR3 DNA follows: TGTGCCAGCAGTCAATATGATACGCAGTATTTT. Amino acid sequence: CASSQYDTQYF.

This clone was detected once. The chain recombines TRBV28 with TRBJ1-3, with D maybe TRBD1 (5 bases). V was clipped by 7 bases and J by 2 bases, with 9 bases between them. CDR3 length: 13 residues. CDR1 is MDHEN, CDR2 SYDVKM, per germline. CDR3 sequence (DNA): TGTGCCAGCACGGGGGGGGCTGGAAACACCATATATTTT. Protein: CASTGGAGNTIYF. Looking up the rest from reference TRBV28 and TRBJ1-3 gives the full variable domain: DVKVTQSSRYLVKRTGEKVFLECVQDMDHENMFWYRQDPGLGLRLIYFSYDVKMKEKGDIPEGYSVSREKKERFSLILESASTNQTSMYLCASTGGAGNTIYFGEGSWLTVV.

The chain couples TRBV6-6 to TRBJ1-1; D possibly corresponds to TRBD1 (5 bases). The CDR3 has 15 residues. Trimming took off 4 bases at V and 3 bases at J, with 15 bases between the two ends. Germline loops: CDR1 MNHNY, CDR2 SVGAGI (reference sequence). The CDR3 here is CASSFSPGPHTEAFF. DNA of the CDR3: TGTGCCAGCAGTTTTTCCCCGGGACCCCACACTGAAGCTTTCTTT.

At least ten counts were recorded for this clone. The chain has TRBV9 and TRBJ2-1; 8 nucleotides align to TRBD2. V was pared by 0 bases and J by 5 bases, with 7 bases of the junction left unmatched. The germline CDR1 and CDR2 sequences are SGDLS and YYNGEE. The CDR3 is 16 residues long. CDR3 amino acids: CASSVAGLAKNNEQFF. The DNA of the CDR3 is TGTGCCAGCAGCGTAGCTGGACTAGCTAAGAACAATGAGCAGTTCTTC.

The chain is built from TRBV28 and TRBJ1-2; D possibly corresponds to TRBD1 (5 bases). The CDR3 runs 15 residues. The germline V gene has CDR1 MDHEN and CDR2 SYDVKM. Trimming stripped 5 bases from V and 0 bases from J, with 13 bases between. The CDR3 is CASSRGGLANYGYTF. The CDR3 DNA follows: TGTGCCAGCAGTAGGGGAGGTCTAGCTAACTATGGCTACACCTTC.

The chain couples TRBV11-3 to TRBJ2-3, with 7 bases identical to TRBD2. Germline loops: CDR1 SGHNT, CDR2 YENEEA. Losses at the gene ends were 3 bases for V and 4 bases for J; bases not matched to a gene: 16. CDR3 length: 18 residues. CDR3 bases: TGTGCCAGCAGCTTCCGGGGGGTCGGGGTTGTTGGTCCAGATACGCAGTATTTT. Its translation is CASSFRGVGVVGPDTQYF.

This clone was picked up a small number of times. This sample also contains other DNA sequences that code for the same CDR3. CDR3 DNA sequence: TGTGCCAGCAGTTGGGGTAGCAATCAGCCCCAGCATTTT. Translating it yields CASSWGSNQPQHF. This chain uses TRBV28 with TRBJ1-5; D is unclear. Per germline, CDR1 MDHEN and CDR2 SYDVKM. CDR3 length: 13 amino acids. Trimming left V 4 bases short and J 0 bases short, with 4 bases between.

This sequence joins TRBV7-8 and TRBJ2-2; D is ambiguous. Germline V CDR1 and CDR2: SGHVS, FQNEAQ. V was pared by 0 bases and J by 7 bases, with 9 bases between. The CDR3 length is 14 residues. The CDR3 loop reads CASSLAATNGELFF. In DNA form, the CDR3 reads TGTGCCAGCAGCTTAGCGGCGACAAACGGGGAGCTGTTTTTT.

This clone was detected only a few times. The chain is built from TRBV28 and TRBJ1-1; 10 positions agree with TRBD1. After removal of 5 bases from V and 8 bases from J, the junction contained 8 bases not matched to a gene. Germline V gene data show CDR1 as MDHEN and CDR2 as SYDVKM. This CDR3 has 14 residues. The CDR3 here is CASSLLPGQGEAFF. DNA of the CDR3: TGTGCCAGCAGTCTCTTGCCGGGACAGGGGGAAGCTTTCTTT.

The V and J genes are TRBV5-4 and TRBJ2-1, with 8 positions matching TRBD1. With 9 bases clipped from V and 2 bases from J, the junction kept 7 bases outside the gene matches. The CDR3 runs 14 residues. Per germline, CDR1 SGHNT and CDR2 YYREEE (reference sequence). CDR3 amino acids: CATAKQGAYNEQFF. The CDR3 bases are TGTGCCACAGCCAAACAGGGGGCCTACAATGAGCAGTTCTTC.

The genes are TRBV29-1 and TRBJ2-6; no definite D call. Germline V CDR1 and CDR2: SQVTM, ANQGSEA. There are 14 residues in the CDR3. V lost 4 bases to trimming and J lost 1 base, with 8 bases between them. CDR3 region: CSVVWVSGANVLTF. In nucleotides, the CDR3 is TGCAGCGTTGTTTGGGTTTCTGGGGCCAACGTCCTGACTTTC.

V gene TRBV25-1 combines with J gene TRBJ1-4, with D unresolved. V lost 5 bases and J 4 bases, leaving 17 bases between the germline ends. The CDR3 loop spans 16 amino acids. Looked up from germline, CDR1 is MGHDK and CDR2 is SYGVNS. The CDR3 reads CASSPGRATLNEKLFF. Written as DNA, the CDR3 is TGTGCCAGCAGTCCCGGGCGTGCTACACTTAATGAAAAACTGTTTTTT.